The clone carrying this T cell receptor beta chain has ten or more counts. The antigen is not known. The data originate from a study of CD4+ T cells in melanoma. Study results and limitations: A reported correlation linked neoantigen-specific CD4+ T cells to CD8+, macrophage and B cell function. Diverse differentiation states were reported for melanoma neoantigen-specific CD4+ T cells.

CDR1 and CDR2 (germline): SGHDN, FVKESK. This CDR3 is built from 15 residues. The V and J ends lost 0 bases and 6 bases respectively, with 11 bases between them. The repertoire was sequenced with immunoSEQ multiplex PCR; TCRdb's copy has only in-frame clones and lacks some. The sample consists of 55,000 or so clones, roughly three quarters of them appearing once. The material sequenced was tumor tissue. The chain recombines TRBV14 with TRBJ1-4; D perhaps matches TRBD1 (5 bases). This TCR was recovered from a human donor with melanoma. DNA of the CDR3: TGTGCCAGCAGCCAAGAAGCAGGGTGGGATGAAAAACTGTTTTTT. Encoded protein: CASSQEAGWDEKLFF.